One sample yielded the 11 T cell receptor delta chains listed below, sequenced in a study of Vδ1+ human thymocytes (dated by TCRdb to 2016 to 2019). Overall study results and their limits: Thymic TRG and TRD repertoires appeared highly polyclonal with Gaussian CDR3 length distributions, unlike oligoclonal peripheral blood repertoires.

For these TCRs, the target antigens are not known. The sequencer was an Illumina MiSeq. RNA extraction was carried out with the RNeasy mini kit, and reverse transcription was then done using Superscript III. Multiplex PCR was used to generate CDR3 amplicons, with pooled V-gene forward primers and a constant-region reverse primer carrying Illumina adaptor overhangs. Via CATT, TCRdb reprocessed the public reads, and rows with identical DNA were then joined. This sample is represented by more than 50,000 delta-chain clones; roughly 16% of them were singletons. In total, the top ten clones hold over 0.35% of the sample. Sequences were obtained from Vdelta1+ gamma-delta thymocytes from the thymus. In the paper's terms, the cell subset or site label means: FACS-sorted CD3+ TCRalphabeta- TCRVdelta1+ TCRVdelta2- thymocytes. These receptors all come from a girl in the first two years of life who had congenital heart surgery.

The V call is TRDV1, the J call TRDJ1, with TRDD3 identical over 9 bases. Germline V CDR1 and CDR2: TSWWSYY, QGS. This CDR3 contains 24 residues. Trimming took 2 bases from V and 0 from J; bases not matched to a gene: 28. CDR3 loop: CALGEGPGRTGGGGRTRYTDKLIF. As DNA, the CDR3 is TGTGCTCTTGGGGAAGGCCCTGGGCGTACTGGGGGAGGGGGACGCACCCGGTACACCGATAAACTCATCTTT.

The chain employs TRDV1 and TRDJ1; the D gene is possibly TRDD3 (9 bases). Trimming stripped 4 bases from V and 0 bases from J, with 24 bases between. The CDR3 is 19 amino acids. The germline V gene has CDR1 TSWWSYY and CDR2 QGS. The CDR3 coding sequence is TGTGCTCTTGGGGTACGCTTCCTACTGGGGGAAGGGGACACCGATAAACTCATCTTT. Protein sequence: CALGVRFLLGEGDTDKLIF.

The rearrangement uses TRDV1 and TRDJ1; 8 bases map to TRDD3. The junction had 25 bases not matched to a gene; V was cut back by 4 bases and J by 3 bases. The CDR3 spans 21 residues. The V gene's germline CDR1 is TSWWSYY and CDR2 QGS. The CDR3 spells CALGGHLRFPPGIRGADKLIF. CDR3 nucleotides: TGTGCTCTTGGGGGCCACCTCCGTTTCCCGCCTGGGATACGAGGAGCCGATAAACTCATCTTT.

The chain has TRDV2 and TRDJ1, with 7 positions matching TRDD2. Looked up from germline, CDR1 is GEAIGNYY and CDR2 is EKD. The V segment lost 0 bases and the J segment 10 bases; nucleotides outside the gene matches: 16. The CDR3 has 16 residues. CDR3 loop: CACDTKHFLPAGRLIF. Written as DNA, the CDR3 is TGTGCCTGTGACACCAAACACTTCCTTCCTGCGGGACGACTCATCTTT.

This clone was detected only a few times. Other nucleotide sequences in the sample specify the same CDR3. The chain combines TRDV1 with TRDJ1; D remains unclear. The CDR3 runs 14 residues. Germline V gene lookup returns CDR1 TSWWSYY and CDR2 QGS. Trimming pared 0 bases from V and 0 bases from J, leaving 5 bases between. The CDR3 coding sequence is TGTGCTCTTGGGGAACTGATAGACACCGATAAACTCATCTTT. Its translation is CALGELIDTDKLIF.

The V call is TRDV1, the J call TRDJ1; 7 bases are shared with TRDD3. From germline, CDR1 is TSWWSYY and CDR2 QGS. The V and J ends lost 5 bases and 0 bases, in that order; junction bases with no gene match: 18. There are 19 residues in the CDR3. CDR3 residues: CALGNTGETPITYTDKLIF. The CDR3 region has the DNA TGTGCTCTTGGGAATACTGGGGAAACTCCAATAACGTACACCGATAAACTCATCTTT.

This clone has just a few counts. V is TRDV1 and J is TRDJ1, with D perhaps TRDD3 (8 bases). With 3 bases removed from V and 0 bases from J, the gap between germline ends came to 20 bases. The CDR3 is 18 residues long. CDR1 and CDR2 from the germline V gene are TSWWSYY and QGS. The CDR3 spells CALGEFLRWGMNTDKLIF. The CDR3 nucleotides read TGTGCTCTTGGGGAGTTCCTACGGTGGGGGATGAACACCGATAAACTCATCTTT.

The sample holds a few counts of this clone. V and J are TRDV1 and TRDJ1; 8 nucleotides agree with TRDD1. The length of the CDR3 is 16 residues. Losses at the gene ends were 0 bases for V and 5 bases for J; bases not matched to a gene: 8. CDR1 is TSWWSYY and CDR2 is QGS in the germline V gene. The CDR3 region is CALGELVRNSRDKLIF. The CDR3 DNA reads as TGTGCTCTTGGGGAACTAGTAAGAAATAGTCGGGATAAACTCATCTTT.

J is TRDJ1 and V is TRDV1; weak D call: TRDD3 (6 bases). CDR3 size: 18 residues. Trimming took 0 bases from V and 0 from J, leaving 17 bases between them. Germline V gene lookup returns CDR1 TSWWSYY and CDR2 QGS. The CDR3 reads CALGELAGIPNHTDKLIF. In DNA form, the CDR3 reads TGTGCTCTTGGGGAACTCGCGGGGATCCCAAATCACACCGATAAACTCATCTTT.

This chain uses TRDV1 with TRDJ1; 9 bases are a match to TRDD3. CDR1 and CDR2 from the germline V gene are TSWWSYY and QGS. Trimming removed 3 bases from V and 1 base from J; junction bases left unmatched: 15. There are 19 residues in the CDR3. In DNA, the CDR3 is TGTGCTCTTGGGGACCCCCTACGCCGGGGGATACCGGGCACCGATAAACTCATCTTT. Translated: CALGDPLRRGIPGTDKLIF.

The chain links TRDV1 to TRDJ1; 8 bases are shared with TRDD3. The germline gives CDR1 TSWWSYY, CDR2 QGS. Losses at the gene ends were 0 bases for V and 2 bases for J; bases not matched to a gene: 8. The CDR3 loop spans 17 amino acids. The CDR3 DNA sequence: TGTGCTCTTGGGGAACTCCAAGGGATACGGGGGACCGATAAACTCATCTTT. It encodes CALGELQGIRGTDKLIF.